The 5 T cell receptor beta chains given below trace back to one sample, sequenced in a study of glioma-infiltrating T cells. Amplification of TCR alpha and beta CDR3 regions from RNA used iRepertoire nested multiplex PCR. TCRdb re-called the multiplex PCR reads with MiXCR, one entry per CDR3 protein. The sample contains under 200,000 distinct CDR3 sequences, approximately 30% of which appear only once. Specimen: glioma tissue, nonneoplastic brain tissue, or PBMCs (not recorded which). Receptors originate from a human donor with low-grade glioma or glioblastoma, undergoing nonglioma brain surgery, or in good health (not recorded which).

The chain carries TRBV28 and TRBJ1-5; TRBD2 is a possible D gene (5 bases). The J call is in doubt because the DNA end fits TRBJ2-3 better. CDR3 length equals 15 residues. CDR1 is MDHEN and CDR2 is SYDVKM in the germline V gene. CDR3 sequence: CASSYPFMRRRPQYF. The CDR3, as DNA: TGTGCCAGCAGTTACCCCTTCATGAGGCGGAGGCCCCAGTATTTT.

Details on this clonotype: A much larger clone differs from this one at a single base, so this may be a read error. CDR3 DNA: TGTGCCAGCAGTCCGCCAGGGTTAAGGTACGAGCAGTACTTC. Translated, it gives CASSPPGLRYEQYF. The chain uses TRBV27 and TRBJ2-7, with a possible D match to TRBD1 (5 bases). The CDR3 extends over 14 amino acids. Germline V gene lookup returns CDR1 MNHEY and CDR2 SMNVEV (reference sequence). Deletions cut 5 bases from V and 4 bases from J, with 15 bases between.

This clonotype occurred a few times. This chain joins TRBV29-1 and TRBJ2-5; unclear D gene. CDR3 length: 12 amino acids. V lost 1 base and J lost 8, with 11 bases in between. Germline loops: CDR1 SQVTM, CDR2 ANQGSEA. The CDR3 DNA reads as TGCAGCGTTGAAGTAGGCACCGAAACCCAGTACTTC. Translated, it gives CSVEVGTETQYF.

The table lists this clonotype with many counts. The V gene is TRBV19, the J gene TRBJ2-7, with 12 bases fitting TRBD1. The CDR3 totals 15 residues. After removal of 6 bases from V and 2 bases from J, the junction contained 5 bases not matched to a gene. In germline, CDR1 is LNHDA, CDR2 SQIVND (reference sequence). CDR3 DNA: TGTGCCAGTAGACCGGGACAGGGGGCAACCTACGAGCAGTACTTC. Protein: CASRPGQGATYEQYF.

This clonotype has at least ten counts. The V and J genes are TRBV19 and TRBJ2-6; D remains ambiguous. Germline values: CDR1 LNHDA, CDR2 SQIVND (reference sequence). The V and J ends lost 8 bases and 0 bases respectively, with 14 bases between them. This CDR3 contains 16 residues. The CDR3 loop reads CASSSIITSGANVLTF. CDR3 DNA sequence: TGTGCCAGTTCTAGTATTATCACCTCTGGGGCCAACGTCCTGACTTTC.